The 10 T cell receptor beta chains reported below all come from one sample, sequenced in a study of T cell clones after liver transplantation. Repertoires were generated with immunoSEQ multiplex PCR, while TCRdb's copy carries only in-frame clones and drops some. The repertoire has 50,000 or so clones, roughly 70% of them found once; the top ten carry 9.9%. Sequenced material: CD4+ T cells from blood, taken 54 months after liver transplant. Receptor source: a human patient who received a liver transplant. The T cells may come from the graft donor.

The rearrangement links TRBV4-2 to TRBJ2-5; a weak D match, TRBD2 (6 bases). The J call could be wrong; TRBJ2-7 is a better fit for the DNA end. There are 14 residues in the CDR3. Looked up from germline, CDR1 is LGHNA and CDR2 is YNFKEQ. The CDR3 DNA follows: TGTGCCAGCAGCCAGGGGGGATCAACGGCCGAGCAGTACTTC. Protein sequence: CASSQGGSTAEQYF.

This clone was observed once. V and J are TRBV7-2 and TRBJ2-3, with 7 bases matching TRBD1. Looked up from germline, CDR1 is SGHTA and CDR2 is FQGNSA. The CDR3 sequence is 17 residues long. V lost 5 bases and J lost 4; bases outside the gene matches: 15. CDR3 amino acids: CASSRFGRGSFSDTQYF. The CDR3, as DNA: TGTGCCAGCAGCCGTTTTGGCAGGGGGAGTTTTTCAGATACGCAGTATTTT.

The chain has TRBV11-2 and TRBJ1-1, with D unclear. The V and J ends lost 3 bases and 0 bases respectively, with 8 bases between them. The germline CDR1 and CDR2 sequences are SGHAT and FQNNGV. The CDR3 runs to 14 residues. CDR3 sequence reads: CASSLGAMNTEAFF. In nucleotides, the CDR3 is TGTGCCAGCAGCTTGGGAGCCATGAACACTGAAGCTTTCTTT.

This sequence joins TRBV29-1 and TRBJ1-2, with TRBD1 matching 8 bases. There are 14 residues in the CDR3. V lost 3 bases, J lost 7 bases, and 10 bases stayed unmatched. Germline-derived CDR1 and CDR2 are SQVTM and ANQGSEA. In nucleotides, the CDR3 is TGCAGCGTTGAGGAGCAGGGGGCCAGGATTGGCTACACCTTC. Translating it yields CSVEEQGARIGYTF.

V gene TRBV30 combines with J gene TRBJ1-2; maybe TRBD1 (5 bases). This CDR3 has 13 amino acids. Trimming removed 4 bases at V and 4 bases at J, with 13 bases between. The germline V gene has CDR1 GTSNPN and CDR2 SVGIG (reference sequence). The CDR3 loop is CAWTPVGAYGYTF. The CDR3 region has the DNA TGTGCCTGGACCCCGGTAGGGGCCTATGGCTACACCTTC.

This clone has more than one count but fewer than ten. V and J are TRBV28 and TRBJ1-6, with 8 nucleotides matching TRBD1. CDR1 is MDHEN and CDR2 is SYDVKM in the germline V gene. This CDR3 contains 16 residues. V dropped 3 bases and J dropped 10; count of bases not matched to a gene: 11. The CDR3 region is CASSLIGQGRRSPLHF. The CDR3 nucleotides are TGTGCCAGCAGTTTGATTGGACAGGGACGACGGTCACCCCTCCACTTT.

V is TRBV12-5 and J is TRBJ1-2; D is unclear. V was shortened by 4 bases and J by 5 bases, with 11 bases between the two germline ends. The CDR3 consists of 13 residues. CDR1 and CDR2 from the germline V gene are LGHNT and FRNRAP. The CDR3 DNA sequence: TGTGCTAGTGGTTCGCCGTCGTTGTATGGCTACACCTTC. Protein sequence: CASGSPSLYGYTF.

The rearrangement uses TRBV9 and TRBJ1-4; the D gene is possibly TRBD1 (5 bases). Germline CDR1 and CDR2: SGDLS and YYNGEE. The CDR3 is 14 amino acids. V lost 0 bases and J lost 5, with 8 bases in between. The CDR3 reads CASSVGAGNEKLFF. The CDR3 nucleotides read TGTGCCAGCAGCGTAGGAGCAGGGAATGAAAAACTGTTTTTT.

V is TRBV29-1 and J is TRBJ1-1; TRBD1 matches at 7 bases. The CDR3 runs to 12 residues. Germline-derived CDR1 and CDR2 are SQVTM and ANQGSEA. Trimming took 8 bases from V and 4 from J; bases not matched to a gene: 7. CDR3 nucleotides: TGCAGCACCAAACAGGGGCTCACTGAAGCTTTCTTT. Protein sequence: CSTKQGLTEAFF.

This chain uses TRBV11-2 with TRBJ2-2; TRBD2 matches at 11 bases. Germline values: CDR1 SGHAT, CDR2 FQNNGV. Trimming removed 3 bases from V and 0 bases from J; junction bases left unmatched: 0. The CDR3 is 16 residues long. The CDR3 loop is CASSFSGGANTGELFF. CDR3 sequence (DNA): TGTGCCAGCAGCTTTAGCGGGGGGGCGAACACCGGGGAGCTGTTTTTT.